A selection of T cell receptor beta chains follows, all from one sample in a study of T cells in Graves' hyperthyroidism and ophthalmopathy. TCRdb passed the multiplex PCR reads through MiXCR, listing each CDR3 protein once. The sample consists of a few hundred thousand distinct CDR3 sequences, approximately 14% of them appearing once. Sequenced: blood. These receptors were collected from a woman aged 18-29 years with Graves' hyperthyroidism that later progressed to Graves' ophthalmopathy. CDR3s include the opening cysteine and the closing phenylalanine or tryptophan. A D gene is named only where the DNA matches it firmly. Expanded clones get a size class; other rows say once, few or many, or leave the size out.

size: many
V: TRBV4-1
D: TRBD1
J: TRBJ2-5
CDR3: CASSPPGQGKETQYF

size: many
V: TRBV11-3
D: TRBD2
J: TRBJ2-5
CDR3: CASSFGGVQETQYF

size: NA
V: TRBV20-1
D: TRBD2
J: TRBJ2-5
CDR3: CSARSLAGAGETQYF

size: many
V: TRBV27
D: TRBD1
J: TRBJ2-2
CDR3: CASNFGTGRTGELFF

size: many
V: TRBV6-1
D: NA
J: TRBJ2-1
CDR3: CASSEDSRRLNEQFF

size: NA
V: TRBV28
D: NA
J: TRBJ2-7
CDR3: CASSFISRLGKIPYEQYF

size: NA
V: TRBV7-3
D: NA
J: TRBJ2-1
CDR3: CASSETDEQFF

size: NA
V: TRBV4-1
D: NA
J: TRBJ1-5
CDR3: CASSQDPGKGNQPQHF

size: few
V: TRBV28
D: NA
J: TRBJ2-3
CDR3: CASSFWAGPTDTQYF

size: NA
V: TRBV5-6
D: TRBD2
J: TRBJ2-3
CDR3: CASILTSGRVDTQYF

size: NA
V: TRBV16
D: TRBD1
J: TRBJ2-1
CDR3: CASSRGTGFYEQFF

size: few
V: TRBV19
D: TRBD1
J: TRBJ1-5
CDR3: CASRFRDSHQPQHF

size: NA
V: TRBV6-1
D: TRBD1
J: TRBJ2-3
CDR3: CASSRDRGSADTQYF